The entry that follows covers one T cell receptor (beta chain) sequence. What it recognizes is unknown. Clones were sequenced by immunoSEQ multiplex PCR, and TCRdb holds only the in-frame ones, with some missing. In the table there are about 32,000 clones, approximately 76% of which are singletons. Antigen-specific CD4+ T cells expanded by the ViraFEST assay with viral peptide pools were then sequenced. Cells that had been cultured for nine to eleven days were the source of isolated CD4+ T cells. BNT162b2 vaccine or mRNA-1273 vaccine was given to participants in two doses. Vaccinated recipients, who were negative for nucleocapsid antibodies, had no history of SARS-CoV-2 infection. For each well, some 1.9 million PBMC were cultured with 8 to 10 IU/ml IL-2 and approximately 10 ug/ml peptides. The sample originates from a study of vaccination effects on CD4 cells after COVID-19. Study-level background: Post-vaccine sampling occurred a median 72 days after the second dose.

Germline V CDR1 and CDR2: KGHDR, SFDVKD. The CDR3 covers 13 residues. The V segment lost 4 bases and the J segment 8 bases; nucleotides outside the gene matches: 6. The TCR originated in a human donor who received a COVID-19 vaccine. This sample comprised CD4+ T cells from PBMCs cultured with HCoV-229E spike peptides, obtained after COVID-19 vaccination. The chain recombines TRBV24-1 with TRBJ1-2; 7 bases match TRBD1. CDR3 region: CATSDYRGLGYTF. The CDR3 DNA is TGTGCCACCAGTGACTACAGGGGACTCGGCTACACCTTC.